Listed here are 10 T cell receptor beta chains from one sample, sequenced in a study of blood T cell repertoires in COVID-19. Libraries were prepared by immunoSEQ multiplex PCR; TCRdb keeps only in-frame clonotypes and omits some of them. The table has about 170,000 clones, 87% seen once. Sequences were obtained from PBMCs or T cells enriched from blood (not recorded which). Every receptor here comes from a woman aged 45-65 years who had recovered from COVID-19.

J is TRBJ2-7 and V is TRBV7-9, with D perhaps matching TRBD1 (7 bases). Germline values: CDR1 SEHNR, CDR2 FQNEAQ (reference sequence). Trimming removed 1 base from V and 5 bases from J, with 18 bases in between. This CDR3 contains 16 residues. For the CDR3, the DNA is TGTGCCAGCAGCTTAGGGGGGGAGACAGGGCCCCACGAGCAGTACTTC. Translating gives CASSLGGETGPHEQYF.

This chain uses TRBV5-4 with TRBJ2-5; TRBD1 might be the D (5 bases). Trimming cost V 0 bases and J 3 bases, with 9 bases left between them. This CDR3 contains 14 residues. Germline CDR1 reads SGHNT; CDR2 reads YYREEE (reference sequence). CDR3 nucleotide sequence: TGTGCCAGCAGCTTGGGGCTAGGGGAAGAGACCCAGTACTTC. This translates into CASSLGLGEETQYF.

The V gene is TRBV19, the J gene TRBJ1-5, with 8 bases that match TRBD1. The V gene's germline CDR1 is LNHDA and CDR2 SQIVND (reference sequence). J gave up 4 bases and V 4 bases, and 12 bases lay outside the gene matches. The CDR3 is 17 residues long. The CDR3, as DNA: TGTGCCAGTAGTACCACTTCCCCGGGACAGGTGAATCAGCCCCAGCATTTT. Protein sequence: CASSTTSPGQVNQPQHF.

The chain combines TRBV7-9 with TRBJ1-2; 8 bases are shared with TRBD1. V shed 5 bases, J shed 0 bases, and the junction held 8 bases outside the gene matches. CDR1 and CDR2 from the germline V gene are SEHNR and FQNEAQ (reference sequence). The CDR3 is 16 amino acids. The CDR3 reads CASSLDREFANYGYTF. The CDR3 DNA is TGTGCCAGCAGCCTGGACAGGGAATTCGCTAACTATGGCTACACCTTC. Together with reference TRBV7-9 and TRBJ1-2, the CDR3 gives the full variable domain: DTGVSQNPRHKITKRGQNVTFRCDPISEHNRLYWYRQTLGQGPEFLTYFQNEAQLEKSRLLSDRFSAERPKGSFSTLEIQRTEQGDSAMYLCASSLDREFANYGYTFGSGTRLTVV.

The rearrangement uses TRBV4-1 and TRBJ1-6; 7 nucleotides line up with TRBD1. Germline loops: CDR1 MGHRA, CDR2 YSYEKL. The J segment lost 9 bases and the V segment lost 0 bases, leaving 8 bases of the junction unmatched. The CDR3 consists of 16 residues. This CDR3 reads CASSQENRGYVSPLHF. The CDR3 region has the DNA TGCGCCAGCAGCCAAGAAAACAGGGGATATGTTTCACCCCTCCACTTT.

The chain couples TRBV5-1 to TRBJ2-7; TRBD2 matches 13 bases. This CDR3 region has 16 residues. With V trimmed by 3 bases and J by 2 bases, 5 bases remained unmatched. Germline V gene data show CDR1 as SGHRS and CDR2 as YFSETQ. As DNA, the CDR3 is TGCGCCAGCAGCTCCGGGACTAGCGGGATAACCTACGAGCAGTACTTC. Amino acid sequence: CASSSGTSGITYEQYF.

V usage is TRBV19 and J usage is TRBJ1-5; 8 bases align to TRBD1. This CDR3 has 16 amino acids. Germline V gene lookup returns CDR1 LNHDA and CDR2 SQIVND (reference sequence). With V trimmed by 0 bases and J by 7 bases, 8 bases remained unmatched. The CDR3 region is CASSIDTGGPRQPQHF. CDR3 bases: TGTGCCAGTAGTATAGATACAGGGGGACCACGGCAGCCCCAGCATTTT.

This clone was detected only once. CDR3 sequence: CASSQALSVGNQPQHF. CDR3 DNA sequence: TGTGCCAGCAGCCAAGCATTGTCAGTTGGCAATCAGCCCCAGCATTTT. The V and J genes are TRBV3-1 (or the pseudogene TRBV3-2) and TRBJ1-5; the D is unclear. CDR1 and CDR2 from the germline V gene are LGHDT and YNNKEL (reference sequence). CDR3 size: 16 residues. Trimming removed 1 base at V and 2 bases at J, with 12 bases between.

V gene TRBV6-5 combines with J gene TRBJ2-7, with D hard to call. This CDR3 contains 16 residues. The germline V gene has CDR1 MNHEY and CDR2 SVGAGI. The V and J ends lost 0 bases and 6 bases respectively, with 18 bases between them. The CDR3 nucleotides are TGTGCCAGCAGTTACTCGAAATCGGGTCACCCGGGCGAGCAGTACTTC. It is translated as CASSYSKSGHPGEQYF.

The rearrangement links TRBV21-1 to TRBJ2-1; the DNA was not compared with TRBD1, the D call given in the table. TRBV21-1 has pseudogene status. The CDR3 contains 16 residues. CDR3 nucleotides: TGTGCCAGCAGAGACATGACAAGCCCTCCAAGGAATGAGCAGTTCTTC. Amino acids: CASRDMTSPPRNEQFF.